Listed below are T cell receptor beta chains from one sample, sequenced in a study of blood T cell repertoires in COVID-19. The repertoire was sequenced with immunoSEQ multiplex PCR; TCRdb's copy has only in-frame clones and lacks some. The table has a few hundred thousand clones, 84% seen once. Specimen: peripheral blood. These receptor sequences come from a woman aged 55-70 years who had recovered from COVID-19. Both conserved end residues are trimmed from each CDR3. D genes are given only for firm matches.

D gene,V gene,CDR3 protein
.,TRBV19,ASMEDRNTGELF
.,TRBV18,ASSPSIDEQY
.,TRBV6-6,ASSYQDIQY
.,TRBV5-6,ASSLGQGIDTQY
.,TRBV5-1,ASSLLATRETGELF
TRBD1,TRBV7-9,ASSLRPAGQPNTEAF
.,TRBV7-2,ASSLARGSMTQY
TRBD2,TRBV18,ASSPQPGLNTDTQY
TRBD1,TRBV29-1,SVGDRGTPGELF
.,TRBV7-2,ASSLGREVEQY
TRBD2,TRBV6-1,ASSEASGGANEQF
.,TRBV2,ATRTAGNSGANVLT
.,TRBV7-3,ASSLAGLTYNEQF
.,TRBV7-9,ASSLGGTFNEQF
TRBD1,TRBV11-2,ASSLGQGIETQY
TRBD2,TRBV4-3,ASSQEGVAGWTGELF
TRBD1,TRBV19,ASHGQDSYEQY
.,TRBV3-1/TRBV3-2,ASSQDSAYSPRPGVTYEQY
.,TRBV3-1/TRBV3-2,ASSQDGETPLH
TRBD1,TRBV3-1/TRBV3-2,ASSQGGTGAYEQY
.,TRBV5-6,ASSLEGGLYEQY
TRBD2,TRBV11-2,ASSIRGTSFPRTKNIQY
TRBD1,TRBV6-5,ASSRGLGTEAF
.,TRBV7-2,ASSFSLNTEAF
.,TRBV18,ASSRDTVPSTDTQY
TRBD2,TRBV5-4,ASSPAERGVYNEQF
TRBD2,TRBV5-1,ASSTSGDQETQY
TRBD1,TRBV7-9,ASSFDRGSYGYT
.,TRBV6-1,ASSESGAGTRGYT
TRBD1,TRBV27,ASRQRQGGYNEQF
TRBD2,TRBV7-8,ASSLLSGRPDTQY
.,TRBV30,AWSVPFTGSSSPLH
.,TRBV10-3,AISERSGLTGETQY
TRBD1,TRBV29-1,SVGTLHRGGYT
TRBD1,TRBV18,ASSRNRGTNEKLF
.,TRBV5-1,ASRHPTGSTIY
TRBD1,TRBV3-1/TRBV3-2,ASSRGQGAGGYT
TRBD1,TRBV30,AWSSGQGRNTIY
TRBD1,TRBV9,ASSALQGNYGYT
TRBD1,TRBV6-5,ASSYRGQVSNYGYT
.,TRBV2,ASSKQRAETQY
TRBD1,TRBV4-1,ASSVRDRGSSGGNEKLF
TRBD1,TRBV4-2,ASSHRQGVNTEAF
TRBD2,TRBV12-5,ASGFRAGGPHRQF
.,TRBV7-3,ASSSTTGAGELF
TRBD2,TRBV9,ASSPQGGGGLAGLDEQF
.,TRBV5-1,ASRYRAGNSEAF
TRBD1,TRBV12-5,ASGPRDRSYEQY
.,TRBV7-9,ASSLGQGLLGYT
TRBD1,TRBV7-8,ASSLQGATNEKLF
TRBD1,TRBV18,ASSTRDRDHYGYT
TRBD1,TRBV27,ASSLNRGEFGAF
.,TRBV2,ASSVQKETQY
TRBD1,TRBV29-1,SVAAGGATDTQY
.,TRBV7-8,ASSLPYAGTYEQY